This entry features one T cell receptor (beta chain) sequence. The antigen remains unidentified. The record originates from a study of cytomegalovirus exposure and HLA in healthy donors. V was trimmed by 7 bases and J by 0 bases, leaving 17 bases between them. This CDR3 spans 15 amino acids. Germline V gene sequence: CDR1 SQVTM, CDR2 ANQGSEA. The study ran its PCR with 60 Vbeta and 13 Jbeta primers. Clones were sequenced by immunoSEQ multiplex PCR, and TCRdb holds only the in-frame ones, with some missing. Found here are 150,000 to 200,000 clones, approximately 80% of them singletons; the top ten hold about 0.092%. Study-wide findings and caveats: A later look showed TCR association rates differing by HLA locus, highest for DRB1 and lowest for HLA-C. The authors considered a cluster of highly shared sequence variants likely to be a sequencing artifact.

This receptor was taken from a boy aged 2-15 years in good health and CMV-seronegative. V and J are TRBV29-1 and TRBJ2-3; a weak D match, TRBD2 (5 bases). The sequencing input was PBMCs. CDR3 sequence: CSASEFGLSTDTQYF. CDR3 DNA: TGCAGCGCTTCCGAATTCGGACTTAGCACAGATACGCAGTATTTT.